The 18 T cell receptor beta chains below come from one sample, sequenced in a study of T cells after yellow fever vaccination. TCRdb itself ran the 5' RACE reads through MiXCR, one entry per CDR3 protein. The table lists 300,000 or so distinct CDR3 sequences, 8% to 9.5% of them singletons. The sample in question was PBMCs, obtained roughly 46 days after the first yellow fever vaccination. These receptors originate from a man between 18 and 29 years old who received the YFV17D yellow fever vaccine.

This clonotype was seen a handful of times. CDR3: CASRTGSTTNEKLFF. CDR3 sequence (DNA): TGTGCCAGCAGAACAGGATCCACAACTAATGAAAAACTGTTTTTT. The chain recombines TRBV7-2 with TRBJ1-4; a possible D gene is TRBD1 (5 bases). The CDR3 extends over 15 amino acids. CDR1 and CDR2 from the germline V gene are SGHTA and FQGNSA. The ends were cut back, 6 bases at V and 0 bases at J, with 11 bases in the middle.

This CDR3 reads CSASDRRGNEQYV. Here the CDR3 DNA reads TGCAGTGCTAGTGACAGGAGGGGAAACGAGCAGTACGTC. The chain has TRBV20-1 and TRBJ2-7; D is tentatively TRBD1 or TRBD2 (6 bases each). Germline V gene lookup returns CDR1 DFQATT and CDR2 SNEGSKA (reference sequence). Trimming took 3 bases from V and 5 from J, leaving 14 bases between them. The CDR3 loop spans 13 amino acids.

The chain employs TRBV5-5 and TRBJ1-1; 7 bases map to TRBD1. Germline V gives CDR1 SGHKS, CDR2 YYEKEE (reference sequence). V was pared by 7 bases and J by 1 base, with 4 bases of the junction left unmatched. The CDR3 length is 13 residues. CDR3 nucleotide sequence: TGTGCCAGCGCAGGGGGGGGGAACACTGAAGCTTTCTTT. Residues: CASAGGGNTEAFF.

This clonotype was observed a few times. The J gene is TRBJ1-2, the V gene TRBV20-1; D may be TRBD1 (5 bases). CDR1 and CDR2 (germline): DFQATT, SNEGSKA (reference sequence). With 4 bases removed from V and 2 bases from J, the gap between germline ends came to 8 bases. This CDR3 comprises 12 residues. In DNA form, the CDR3 reads TGCAGTGCTATCCAGGGAAACTATGGCTACACCTTC. Encoded protein: CSAIQGNYGYTF.

The table lists this clonotype with many counts. The genes are TRBV7-3 and TRBJ2-2; D is undetermined. Germline CDR1 SGHTA, CDR2 FQGTGA. The CDR3 contains 12 residues. The germline V and J ends were trimmed by 2 bases and 6 bases, with 4 bases remaining between them. The CDR3 DNA reads TGTGCCAGCAGCTTAGTCCCCGGGGAGCTGTTTTTT. Its translation is CASSLVPGELFF. Using reference TRBV7-3 and TRBJ2-2 for the parts outside the CDR3, the full variable domain is GAGVSQTPSNKVTEKGKYVELRCDPISGHTALYWYRQSLGQGPEFLIYFQGTGAADDSGLPNDRFFAVRPEGSVSTLKIQRTERGDSAVYLCASSLVPGELFFGEGSRLTVL.

This clonotype has just a few counts. The chain's CDR3 is CSARRGGLSYEQYF. The CDR3 region has the DNA TGCAGTGCTAGACGCGGGGGGCTCTCATACGAGCAGTACTTC. The chain has TRBV20-1 and TRBJ2-7; 8 nucleotides align to TRBD2. J gave up 4 bases and V 2 bases, and 7 bases lay outside the gene matches. The CDR3 has 14 residues. Germline V gene sequence: CDR1 DFQATT, CDR2 SNEGSKA (reference sequence).

This chain links TRBV7-9 with TRBJ2-7; weak D call: TRBD2 (5 bases). CDR3 length: 17 residues. Germline V gene sequence: CDR1 SEHNR, CDR2 FQNEAQ (reference sequence). V lost 2 bases to trimming and J lost 0 bases, with 17 bases between them. This chain's CDR3 is CASSLSEGAVSSYEQYV. The DNA of the CDR3 is TGTGCCAGCAGCTTATCTGAGGGCGCGGTAAGCTCCTACGAGCAGTACGTC.

This clonotype was found a few times. The chain links TRBV4-1 to TRBJ1-5, with D tentatively TRBD1 (5 bases). Germline-derived CDR1 and CDR2 are MGHRA and YSYEKL. The CDR3 has 16 residues. Between the trimmed V and J ends, which lost 1 base and 7 bases, there was a span of 17 bases. In nucleotides, the CDR3 is TGCGCCAGCAGCCAAGGAGAGGGACCGATCGGGCAGCCCCAGCATTTT. This codes for CASSQGEGPIGQPQHF.

A few counts support this clonotype. The chain carries TRBV19 and TRBJ2-4; D may be TRBD1 (6 bases). V lost 6 bases, J lost 0 bases, and 12 bases lay in between. This CDR3 is 15 amino acids long. Germline values: CDR1 LNHDA, CDR2 SQIVND (reference sequence). The DNA of the CDR3 is TGTGCCAGTAGGCCGACAGGATTAGCCAAAAACATTCAGTACTTC. It codes for CASRPTGLAKNIQYF.

This clonotype turned up a few times. The chain employs TRBV25-1 and TRBJ2-1; D is unclear. The CDR3 loop spans 11 amino acids. Trimming took 5 bases from V and 7 from J, leaving 6 bases between them. Germline V gene lookup returns CDR1 MGHDK and CDR2 SYGVNS. CDR3 DNA sequence: TGTGCCAGCAGTTATTGGAATGAGCAGTTCTTC. Protein: CASSYWNEQFF.

This clonotype was counted only a few times. The chain uses TRBV6-2 or TRBV6-3 and TRBJ1-1, with 9 bases lining up with TRBD1. V trimming: 4 bases; J trimming: 6 bases; junction bases outside the gene matches: 3. The germline V gene has CDR1 MNHEY and CDR2 SVGEGT. The CDR3 has 13 residues. The CDR3 region is CASSWDRAAEAFF. The CDR3 DNA is TGTGCCAGCAGTTGGGACAGGGCGGCTGAAGCTTTCTTT.

This clonotype was detected many times. The chain combines TRBV10-3 with TRBJ2-5; D is perhaps TRBD2 (5 bases). The CDR3 is 14 residues long. V was pared by 8 bases and J by 5 bases, with 18 bases between. Germline V CDR1 and CDR2: ENHRY, SYGVKD. CDR3 sequence reads: CAIGPSPSRETQYF. CDR3 DNA: TGTGCCATCGGACCTAGCCCTTCCCGGGAGACCCAGTACTTC.

J is TRBJ2-2 and V is TRBV2; unclear D gene. V lost 2 bases and J lost 1, with 5 bases in between. Germline lookup yields CDR1 SNHLY and CDR2 FYNNEI. The CDR3 extends over 14 amino acids. The CDR3 here is CASSERLNTGELFF. CDR3 DNA sequence: TGTGCCAGCAGTGAACGGCTGAACACCGGGGAGCTGTTTTTT.

This clonotype was seen many times. The rearrangement links TRBV28 to TRBJ1-1; weak D call: TRBD1 (6 bases). In germline, CDR1 is MDHEN, CDR2 SYDVKM. CDR3 length: 14 residues. The germline V and J ends were trimmed by 9 bases and 1 base, with 15 bases remaining between them. The CDR3 loop reads CASIQQGENTEAFF. CDR3 bases: TGTGCCAGTATCCAACAGGGAGAGAACACTGAAGCTTTCTTT.

This clonotype appeared many times. The chain employs TRBV5-1 and TRBJ1-1; D may be TRBD1 (5 bases). Germline-derived CDR1 and CDR2 are SGHRS and YFSETQ. The CDR3 sequence is 14 residues long. Trimming stripped 4 bases from V and 1 base from J, with 11 bases between. In nucleotides, the CDR3 is TGCGCCAGCAGCCCGGACACCGAGAACACTGAAGCTTTCTTT. It is translated as CASSPDTENTEAFF.

The chain has TRBV6-1 and TRBJ1-1; 7 bases agree with TRBD1. V trimming: 6 bases; J trimming: 3 bases; junction bases outside the gene matches: 13. CDR1 and CDR2 from the germline V gene are MNHNS and SASEGT. The CDR3 has 16 residues. The CDR3 DNA follows: TGTGCCAGCAGACCAGACAGGGATCGGGTCTACACTGAAGCTTTCTTT. This sequence encodes CASRPDRDRVYTEAFF.

This clonotype has a handful of counts. CDR3 nucleotides: TGTGCCAGCACTCCCCTCTCCGGGATCCACCTCTATGGCTACACCTTC. Its translation is CASTPLSGIHLYGYTF. The gene calls are TRBV5-6 and TRBJ1-2, with D unresolved. Trimming cost V 6 bases and J 4 bases, with 22 bases left between them. This CDR3 is 16 amino acids long. Germline-derived CDR1 and CDR2 are SGHDT and YYEEEE.

This clonotype was recorded at least ten times. The chain is built from TRBV7-9 and TRBJ1-2; possibly TRBD1 for D (6 bases). The CDR3 sequence is 13 residues long. The V end was cut by 2 bases, the J end by 8 bases, with 12 bases between. Germline loops: CDR1 SEHNR, CDR2 FQNEAQ (reference sequence). The CDR3: CASSLLAGAGYTF. In DNA form, the CDR3 reads TGTGCCAGCAGCTTACTCGCAGGGGCCGGCTACACCTTC.